This paragraph reports one T cell receptor beta chain. No antigen is known for it. An immunoSEQ assay, version v3.0, was performed at survey level. Per-sample targets for sequencing were about 35,000-55,000 T-cell genomes. TCRdb's copy holds only in-frame clones and misses some; the assay was immunoSEQ multiplex PCR. The sample shows some 28,000 clones, approximately 88% of them seen only once. The data belong to a study of long-term antiretroviral therapy in people with HIV. Background on the study: By about a decade, the earliest samples predate the 2015 immediate-ART recommendation. Findings of the study overall: All time points showed a repertoire dominated by clones expanded before ART.

Treatment for all HIV-infected participants took place in the United States. The specimen comprised unsorted PBMCs, sampled 0.5 years after starting antiretroviral therapy. This clonotype was obtained from a woman in her late teens or twenties with HIV.

This chain's CDR3 is CASTLGTSEYNEQFF. For the CDR3, the DNA is TGTGCCAGCACCCTCGGGACTAGCGAATACAATGAGCAGTTCTTC. The genes are TRBV28 and TRBJ2-1, with TRBD2 identical over 10 bases. CDR1 is MDHEN, CDR2 SYDVKM, per germline. V shed 7 bases, J shed 4 bases, and the junction held 7 bases outside the gene matches. The CDR3 is made up of 15 amino acids.